Below, 26 T cell receptor beta chains from the same sample are listed, as sequenced in a study of shared clonotypes between healthy human individuals (dated by TCRdb to about 2020). Libraries came from the immunoSEQ multiplex PCR assay. What TCRdb holds here is the immuneACCESS table cut down to in-frame rearrangements. Part of the clones is not present; checked against another copy, under half of the missing clones reflect an unresolved V gene, and the others are unexplained. The sample has about 1.1 million clones on record, approximately 80% of them singletons. Roughly 0.55% of the sample rests with the top ten. The specimen sequenced was memory CD4+ T cells from PBMCs. In light of the paper, this sample's cell subset or site label describes: CD45RA-negative fraction. The receptor source for this set is a man younger than 35 in good health. Some clones in this sample may be carry-over from other donors' samples.

This clone came up a few times. The chain joins TRBV28 to TRBJ2-7; 7 nucleotides align to TRBD2. The CDR3 runs to 13 residues. The ends lost 7 bases at V and 5 bases at J; junction bases unmatched: 8. The V gene's germline CDR1 is MDHEN and CDR2 SYDVKM. CDR3 DNA sequence: TGTGCCAGCACTCGTGGGGGGGACGACGAGCAGTACTTC. It codes for CASTRGGDDEQYF. Full variable domain (outside the CDR3, taken from reference TRBV28 and TRBJ2-7): DVKVTQSSRYLVKRTGEKVFLECVQDMDHENMFWYRQDPGLGLRLIYFSYDVKMKEKGDIPEGYSVSREKKERFSLILESASTNQTSMYLCASTRGGDDEQYFGPGTRLTVT.

As DNA, the CDR3 is TGTGCCAGCAGTCCCTCCTGGTCCCTCGGAGGCGAGCAGTACTTC. Translated: CASSPSWSLGGEQYF. The V and J genes are TRBV27 and TRBJ2-7, with D perhaps TRBD2 (5 bases). With 5 bases removed from V and 6 bases from J, the gap between germline ends came to 20 bases. Germline lookup yields CDR1 MNHEY and CDR2 SMNVEV (reference sequence). The CDR3 is made up of 15 amino acids.

This clone was counted a few times. The chain's CDR3 is CSVEGGFGAFF. CDR3 DNA sequence: TGCAGCGTTGAAGGGGGGTTTGGAGCTTTCTTT. This sequence joins TRBV29-1 and TRBJ1-1; tentatively, D is TRBD1 (5 bases). This CDR3 has 11 residues. Germline V gene lookup returns CDR1 SQVTM and CDR2 ANQGSEA. Deletions cut 1 base from V and 10 bases from J, with 10 bases between.

J is TRBJ2-1 and V is TRBV27; tentative D call: TRBD2 (6 bases). This CDR3 spans 15 amino acids. Trimming left V 3 bases short and J 3 bases short, with 12 bases between. From germline, CDR1 is MNHEY and CDR2 SMNVEV (reference sequence). CDR3 in amino acids: CASSFSGYRYNEQFF. Here the CDR3 DNA reads TGTGCCAGCAGTTTTAGCGGTTACCGCTACAATGAGCAGTTCTTC.

This clone is a singleton in its sample. The chain has TRBV2 and TRBJ1-2; D uncertain. There are 17 residues in the CDR3. Germline CDR1 and CDR2: SNHLY and FYNNEI. V dropped 7 bases and J dropped 0 bases, with 21 bases sitting between them. CDR3 residues: CASTLEGPNLANYGYTF. The CDR3 DNA reads TGTGCCAGCACTCTCGAAGGGCCCAACTTAGCTAACTATGGCTACACCTTC.

The J gene is TRBJ1-1, the V gene TRBV30; the D is unclear. Germline assignment: CDR1 GTSNPN and CDR2 SVGIG (reference sequence). The CDR3 covers 17 residues. V lost 0 bases and J 0 bases, leaving 17 bases between the germline ends. The DNA of the CDR3 is TGTGCCTGGAGTGTACGCAAGGATAACTGGATGAACACTGAAGCTTTCTTT. It encodes CAWSVRKDNWMNTEAFF.

The chain is built from TRBV4-3 and TRBJ1-2, with D maybe TRBD1 (5 bases). The germline gives CDR1 LGHNA, CDR2 YSLEER. Trimming pared 0 bases from V and 8 bases from J, leaving 25 bases between. The CDR3 runs to 18 residues. CDR3 sequence reads: CASSQDLRFGTAKRGYTF. Here the CDR3 DNA reads TGCGCCAGCAGCCAAGATCTGAGATTCGGGACGGCGAAGAGGGGCTACACCTTC.

V usage is TRBV28 and J usage is TRBJ2-7; the D gene is possibly TRBD1 (5 bases). CDR3 length: 14 amino acids. In germline, CDR1 is MDHEN, CDR2 SYDVKM. V dropped 5 bases and J dropped 3 bases, with 14 bases sitting between them. The CDR3 DNA is TGTGCCAGCAGTCTACAGGCGACAGACTACGAGCAGTACTTC. This gives the protein CASSLQATDYEQYF.

The chain links TRBV10-1 to TRBJ2-7; perhaps TRBD1 as D (6 bases). This CDR3 region has 13 residues. V dropped 10 bases and J dropped 5 bases, with 18 bases sitting between them. The germline V gene has CDR1 WNHNN and CDR2 SYGVQD (reference sequence). The CDR3 DNA reads as TGCGCCATTCCCGGGACACTGCCCCACGAGCAGTACTTC. It encodes CAIPGTLPHEQYF.

The chain employs TRBV7-9 and TRBJ1-1, with D tentatively TRBD1 (5 bases). This CDR3 is built from 17 residues. V lost 1 base to trimming and J lost 0 bases, with 15 bases between them. In germline, CDR1 is SEHNR, CDR2 FQNEAQ (reference sequence). The CDR3 nucleotides are TGTGCCAGCAGCTTAGTGGGGCGGGCAGGCATGAACACTGAAGCTTTCTTT. It translates to CASSLVGRAGMNTEAFF.

The chain couples TRBV7-6 to TRBJ2-3; D gene unclear. Trimming pared 9 bases from V and 0 bases from J, leaving 4 bases between. This CDR3 contains 11 residues. Germline lookup yields CDR1 SGHVS and CDR2 FNYEAQ. This chain's CDR3 is CASSSTDTQYF. CDR3 sequence (DNA): TGTGCCAGTTCTAGCACAGATACGCAGTATTTT.

This clone was observed once. CDR3 sequence: CASSPLSVGSNQPQHF. CDR3 DNA: TGTGCCAGCTCACCACTCTCGGTAGGGAGTAATCAGCCCCAGCATTTT. The rearrangement uses TRBV18 and TRBJ1-5; D is ambiguous. Per germline, CDR1 KGHSH and CDR2 LQKENI. Trimming removed 1 base from V and 4 bases from J, with 14 bases in between. This CDR3 has 16 residues. Using reference TRBV18 and TRBJ1-5 for the parts outside the CDR3, the full variable domain is NAGVMQNPRHLVRRRGQEARLRCSPMKGHSHVYWYRQLPEEGLKFMVYLQKENIIDESGMPKERFSAEFPKEGPSILRIQQVVRGDSAAYFCASSPLSVGSNQPQHFGDGTRLSIL.

This clone has only a few counts. V and J are TRBV28 and TRBJ1-1, with a weak D call TRBD1 (5 bases). The germline CDR1 and CDR2 sequences are MDHEN and SYDVKM. V was cut by 5 bases and J by 1 base, with 11 bases left in between. The CDR3 runs to 14 residues. The CDR3 is CASSRGDSNTEAFF. Here the CDR3 DNA reads TGTGCCAGCAGTCGGGGGGACTCGAACACTGAAGCTTTCTTT.

V usage is TRBV5-4 and J usage is TRBJ1-2; 11 nucleotides match TRBD1. There are 17 residues in the CDR3. CDR1 is SGHNT and CDR2 is YYREEE in the germline V gene (reference sequence). V lost 6 bases, J lost 8 bases, and 18 bases stayed unmatched. The CDR3 spells CASTPSRAGQGVQGYTF. The CDR3 DNA is TGTGCCAGCACCCCATCGCGGGCGGGACAGGGGGTGCAGGGCTACACCTTC.

This chain uses TRBV7-2 with TRBJ1-1; 12 nucleotides align to TRBD1. Germline V gives CDR1 SGHTA, CDR2 FQGNSA. CDR3 size: 17 residues. With 1 base clipped from V and 2 bases from J, the junction kept 5 bases outside the gene matches. The CDR3 bases are TGTGCCAGCAGCTTAGTCCCGGGACAGGGGGCTAACACTGAAGCTTTCTTT. It yields the protein CASSLVPGQGANTEAFF.

The rearrangement links TRBV28 to TRBJ1-1; D is undetermined. This CDR3 has 13 amino acids. Germline values: CDR1 MDHEN, CDR2 SYDVKM. Trimming removed 6 bases from V and 6 bases from J, with 14 bases in between. The CDR3 bases are TGTGCCAGCAGCTTCGGAGGGTACCCTGAAGCTTTCTTT. This translates into CASSFGGYPEAFF.

The chain combines TRBV4-1 with TRBJ1-4; no firm D call. Deletions cut 4 bases from V and 4 bases from J, with 13 bases between. This CDR3 spans 15 amino acids. The V gene's germline CDR1 is MGHRA and CDR2 YSYEKL. The CDR3 region is CASSPPGSINEKLFF. The CDR3 DNA reads TGCGCCAGCAGCCCCCCGGGGAGCATTAATGAAAAACTGTTTTTT.

This chain joins TRBV2 and TRBJ2-5; 9 nucleotides agree with TRBD1. This CDR3 contains 13 residues. Losses at the gene ends were 6 bases for V and 6 bases for J; bases not matched to a gene: 5. Germline assignment: CDR1 SNHLY and CDR2 FYNNEI. The CDR3 here is CASSPTGGQTQYF. CDR3 coding DNA: TGTGCCAGCAGCCCGACAGGGGGGCAGACCCAGTACTTC. The full variable domain, completed using reference TRBV2 and TRBJ2-5, is EPEVTQTPSHQVTQMGQEVILRCVPISNHLYFYWYRQILGQKVEFLVSFYNNEISEKSEIFDDQFSVERPDGSNFTLKIRSTKLEDSAMYFCASSPTGGQTQYFGPGTRLLVL.

The chain uses TRBV29-1 and TRBJ1-1; D is undetermined. Germline assignment: CDR1 SQVTM and CDR2 ANQGSEA. This CDR3 contains 12 residues. The germline V and J ends were trimmed by 2 bases and 4 bases, with 8 bases remaining between them. CDR3 sequence reads: CSVESGRTEAFF. The CDR3 region has the DNA TGCAGCGTTGAATCCGGGCGCACTGAAGCTTTCTTT.

V and J are TRBV7-6 and TRBJ1-5; no definite D call. Looked up from germline, CDR1 is SGHVS and CDR2 is FNYEAQ. Deletions cut 2 bases from V and 6 bases from J, with 5 bases between. This CDR3 region has 12 residues. CDR3 DNA sequence: TGTGCCAGCAGCTTATTGGGTCAGCCCCAGCATTTT. Protein sequence: CASSLLGQPQHF.

The chain has TRBV27 and TRBJ2-7; 11 bases agree with TRBD1. This CDR3 is 16 amino acids long. Germline V CDR1 and CDR2: MNHEY, SMNVEV (reference sequence). V shed 3 bases and J 2 bases; nucleotides not matched to a gene: 6. The CDR3 here is CASSFYRTGGPYEQYF. The CDR3 coding sequence is TGTGCCAGCAGTTTTTATAGGACAGGGGGCCCCTACGAGCAGTACTTC.

This clone was picked up a small number of times. The V gene is TRBV9, the J gene TRBJ2-4; tentatively, D is TRBD2 (5 bases). The ends were cut back, 4 bases at V and 3 bases at J, with 11 bases in the middle. CDR3 length equals 14 residues. Germline-derived CDR1 and CDR2 are SGDLS and YYNGEE. CDR3 nucleotides: TGTGCCAGCAGCCTCCCTGGGAGCAAAAACATTCAGTACTTC. Its protein is CASSLPGSKNIQYF.

This clone is a singleton in its sample. V gene TRBV2 combines with J gene TRBJ2-2, with TRBD2 as a possible D gene (6 bases). The CDR3 consists of 16 residues. V lost 4 bases to trimming and J lost 6 bases, with 18 bases between them. Looked up from germline, CDR1 is SNHLY and CDR2 is FYNNEI. This chain's CDR3 is CASSGGLLVKAGELFF. For the CDR3, the DNA is TGTGCCAGCAGTGGGGGACTGCTCGTGAAGGCCGGGGAGCTGTTTTTT.

This clone was picked up a small number of times. This rearrangement joins TRBV2 to TRBJ1-5; the D is unclear. V was pared by 7 bases and J by 6 bases, with 13 bases between. Looked up from germline, CDR1 is SNHLY and CDR2 is FYNNEI. CDR3 length: 13 residues. The DNA for the CDR3 is TGTGCCAGCAAGCTTACGGGCCGTCAGCCCCAGCATTTT. It specifies CASKLTGRQPQHF.

The genes are TRBV10-1 and TRBJ1-1, with D unclear. The V end lost 0 bases, the J end lost 11 bases, and 13 bases lay between the germline ends. Germline CDR1 reads WNHNN; CDR2 reads SYGVQD (reference sequence). The CDR3 contains 13 residues. The CDR3 DNA reads TGCGCCAGCAGTGAGTCGACCCAGAGGCGTGCTTTCTTT. Residues: CASSESTQRRAFF.

This clone was found once. This chain uses TRBV29-1 with TRBJ2-3, with D possibly matching TRBD1 (5 bases). Germline V gene sequence: CDR1 SQVTM, CDR2 ANQGSEA. V lost 5 bases and J lost 5, with 14 bases in between. The CDR3 spans 13 residues. The CDR3 DNA reads TGCAGCGTTCCAGGGCCTATCCTAGATACGCAGTATTTT. This codes for CSVPGPILDTQYF.